Below, 17 T cell receptor beta chains from the same sample are listed, as sequenced in a study of blood T cell repertoires in COVID-19. Sequencing was performed with immunoSEQ multiplex PCR; in TCRdb, only in-frame clones are kept and a portion is missing. The table lists some 200,000 clones, 90% of them singletons, with roughly 0.56% in the top ten. The sequenced sample was peripheral blood. Source of these receptors: a man between 45 and 60 years old with acute or convalescent COVID-19.

The CDR3 is CASSRGTDTQYF. CDR3 nucleotide sequence: TGTGCCAGCAGCCGGGGCACAGATACGCAGTATTTT. The chain is built from TRBV7-9 and TRBJ2-3; D gene ambiguous. The CDR3 contains 12 residues. Trimming shortened V by 5 bases and J by 1 base, and 4 bases separated the two germline ends. CDR1 and CDR2 (germline): SEHNR, FQNEAQ (reference sequence).

The chain recombines TRBV7-2 with TRBJ1-4, with D hard to call. Trimming removed 4 bases at V and 7 bases at J, with 7 bases between. The germline V gene has CDR1 SGHTA and CDR2 FQGNSA. CDR3 size: 12 residues. CDR3 coding DNA: TGTGCCAGCAGCTACGGTGGTGAAAAACTGTTTTTT. This gives the protein CASSYGGEKLFF.

The gene calls are TRBV4-1 and TRBJ1-5; tentatively, D is TRBD1 (5 bases). V lost 3 bases, J lost 5 bases, and 23 bases lay in between. CDR3 length: 18 residues. The germline gives CDR1 MGHRA, CDR2 YSYEKL. The CDR3 reads CASSHSFGGTSGYQPQHF. CDR3 DNA sequence: TGCGCCAGCAGCCATTCATTTGGGGGGACCTCAGGGTATCAGCCCCAGCATTTT.

This chain links TRBV6-5 with TRBJ2-4; 10 positions match TRBD1. Germline V lookup: CDR1 MNHEY, CDR2 SVGAGI. With 4 bases clipped from V and 7 bases from J, the junction kept 4 bases outside the gene matches. CDR3 size: 14 residues. DNA of the CDR3: TGTGCCAGCAGTTTAGACAGGGGGCGGAACATTCAGTACTTC. The encoded protein is CASSLDRGRNIQYF.

The gene calls are TRBV6-5 and TRBJ1-1, with 9 bases fitting TRBD1. This CDR3 is 12 amino acids long. The trim removed 4 bases at V and 10 bases at J, leaving 4 bases unmatched. Per germline, CDR1 MNHEY and CDR2 SVGAGI. The CDR3 is CASSWGQGRAFF. The CDR3 DNA sequence: TGTGCCAGCAGTTGGGGACAGGGACGAGCTTTCTTT.

This clone has only a few counts. This rearrangement joins TRBV29-1 to TRBJ1-6; 8 nucleotides line up with TRBD1. The germline gives CDR1 SQVTM, CDR2 ANQGSEA. The CDR3 sequence is 14 residues long. J lost 3 bases, V lost 7 bases, and 5 bases had no gene match. CDR3: CSEGQENYNSPLHF. The CDR3 bases are TGCAGCGAGGGACAGGAGAACTATAATTCACCCCTCCACTTT.

J is TRBJ2-1 and V is TRBV5-4; possibly TRBD2 for D (6 bases). Germline CDR1 is SGHNT and CDR2 is YYREEE (reference sequence). The CDR3 loop spans 16 amino acids. With 2 bases removed from V and 0 bases from J, the gap between germline ends came to 12 bases. CDR3 sequence: CASSLAGPSSYNEQFF. The CDR3 nucleotides are TGTGCCAGCAGCTTAGCGGGTCCGAGCTCCTACAATGAGCAGTTCTTC. The variable domain in full, completed from reference TRBV5-4 and TRBJ2-1, reads ETGVTQSPTHLIKTRGQQVTLRCSSQSGHNTVSWYQQALGQGPQFIFQYYREEENGRGNFPPRFSGLQFPNYSSELNVNALELDDSALYLCASSLAGPSSYNEQFFGPGTRLTVL.

The rearrangement uses TRBV2 and TRBJ1-2, with TRBD1 matching 8 bases. The V and J ends lost 10 bases and 7 bases, in that order; junction bases with no gene match: 11. The CDR3 is 13 residues long. Germline V gene sequence: CDR1 SNHLY, CDR2 FYNNEI. The CDR3: CANQAGQGGGYTF. CDR3 nucleotide sequence: TGTGCCAACCAAGCCGGACAGGGCGGTGGCTACACCTTC.

V is TRBV15 and J is TRBJ2-5; the D is unclear. Germline loops: CDR1 LNHNV, CDR2 YYDKDF (reference sequence). Trimming stripped 3 bases from V and 0 bases from J, with 5 bases between. This CDR3 region has 13 residues. The CDR3 sequence: CATSSTNQETQYF. CDR3 bases: TGTGCCACCAGCAGTACAAACCAAGAGACCCAGTACTTC.

The rearrangement uses TRBV4-2 and TRBJ2-2, with 7 bases aligning to TRBD2. J was trimmed by 1 base and V by 2 bases; bases with no gene match: 7. This CDR3 region has 17 residues. From germline, CDR1 is LGHNA and CDR2 YNFKEQ. In DNA form, the CDR3 reads TGTGCCAGCAGCCAACCGGGGGTAGCGGGGAACACCGGGGAGCTGTTTTTT. This sequence encodes CASSQPGVAGNTGELFF.

The chain recombines TRBV6-5 with TRBJ1-3, with D maybe TRBD1 (6 bases). The CDR3 has 12 amino acids. CDR1 MNHEY and CDR2 SVGAGI come from the germline V gene. Between the trimmed V and J ends, which lost 8 bases and 7 bases, there was a span of 12 bases. CDR3 DNA sequence: TGTGCCAGCGGGAACAGGGCTAACACCATATATTTT. It is translated as CASGNRANTIYF.

The V call is TRBV4-1, the J call TRBJ2-3; 9 bases are a match to TRBD1. Losses at the gene ends were 0 bases for V and 3 bases for J; bases not matched to a gene: 7. The CDR3 runs 17 residues. Germline lookup yields CDR1 MGHRA and CDR2 YSYEKL. The CDR3 loop reads CASSQETGQGRTDTQYF. The CDR3 bases are TGCGCCAGCAGCCAAGAAACGGGACAGGGTAGGACAGATACGCAGTATTTT.

CDR3 sequence: CASSPLLQGVNTEAFF. Written as DNA, the CDR3 is TGTGCCAGCAGCCCCCTCCTACAGGGAGTGAACACTGAAGCTTTCTTT. The chain couples TRBV9 to TRBJ1-1; possible D gene TRBD1, 6 bases. V was trimmed by 4 bases and J by 0 bases, leaving 16 bases between them. Germline V gives CDR1 SGDLS, CDR2 YYNGEE. There are 16 residues in the CDR3.

The chain uses TRBV5-8 and TRBJ2-3; 8 bases are a match to TRBD2. The CDR3 is 15 amino acids. Germline loops: CDR1 SGHTS, CDR2 YDEGEE. Trimming removed 4 bases from V and 1 base from J; junction bases left unmatched: 5. The CDR3: CASSPGTRGTDTQYF. Written as DNA, the CDR3 is TGTGCCAGCAGCCCCGGGACTAGAGGCACAGATACGCAGTATTTT.

The rearrangement links TRBV5-5 to TRBJ1-4, with 8 bases lining up with TRBD1. The CDR3 is made up of 14 amino acids. V shed 1 base, J shed 8 bases, and the junction held 4 bases outside the gene matches. Per germline, CDR1 SGHKS and CDR2 YYEKEE (reference sequence). Here the CDR3 DNA reads TGTGCCAGCAGCTTGAACAGGGGGTGGGAAAAACTGTTTTTT. Translating gives CASSLNRGWEKLFF.

The V gene is TRBV2, the J gene TRBJ2-1; 10 bases map to TRBD2. Germline V gives CDR1 SNHLY, CDR2 FYNNEI. The CDR3 has 15 residues. Losses at the gene ends were 1 base for V and 12 bases for J; bases not matched to a gene: 9. CDR3 residues: CASSEGLAGGLGQFF. CDR3 in DNA: TGTGCCAGCAGTGAAGGGTTAGCGGGAGGATTAGGGCAGTTCTTC.

This sequence joins TRBV18 and TRBJ2-7; 8 nucleotides align to TRBD1. The CDR3 runs to 15 residues. CDR1 is KGHSH and CDR2 is LQKENI in the germline V gene. The junction had 9 bases not matched to a gene; V was cut back by 6 bases and J by 2 bases. CDR3 DNA: TGTGCCAGCTCTTTACCGGCAGGGGGCACCTACGAGCAGTACTTC. It yields the protein CASSLPAGGTYEQYF.